This T cell receptor (beta chain) was obtained from a study of a mutant IDH1 vaccine in newly diagnosed glioma. Germline CDR1 reads SGDLS; CDR2 reads YYNGEE. With V trimmed by 0 bases and J by 4 bases, 9 bases remained unmatched. The CDR3 is 19 amino acids. Time point specified: baseline, week 1 (first vaccination visit). This sample's treatment: pre-vaccination baseline after standard-of-care therapy. The assay was immunoSEQ multiplex PCR, and TCRdb's table has in-frame clones only and misses some. This table has roughly 34,000 clones, about four fifths appearing once. This TCR derives from a man aged 45 to 65 with glioma. Some clones in this sample may be carry-over from other donors' samples. V and J are TRBV9 and TRBJ2-2, with 13 nucleotides matching TRBD2. Sequenced material: peripheral blood mononuclear cells (PBMCs), taken from a glioma patient treated with radiotherapy, temozolomide or both. Here the CDR3 reads CASSVEGWTSGSLTGELFF. CDR3 bases: TGTGCCAGCAGCGTAGAGGGGTGGACTAGCGGGAGTCTCACCGGGGAGCTGTTTTTT.